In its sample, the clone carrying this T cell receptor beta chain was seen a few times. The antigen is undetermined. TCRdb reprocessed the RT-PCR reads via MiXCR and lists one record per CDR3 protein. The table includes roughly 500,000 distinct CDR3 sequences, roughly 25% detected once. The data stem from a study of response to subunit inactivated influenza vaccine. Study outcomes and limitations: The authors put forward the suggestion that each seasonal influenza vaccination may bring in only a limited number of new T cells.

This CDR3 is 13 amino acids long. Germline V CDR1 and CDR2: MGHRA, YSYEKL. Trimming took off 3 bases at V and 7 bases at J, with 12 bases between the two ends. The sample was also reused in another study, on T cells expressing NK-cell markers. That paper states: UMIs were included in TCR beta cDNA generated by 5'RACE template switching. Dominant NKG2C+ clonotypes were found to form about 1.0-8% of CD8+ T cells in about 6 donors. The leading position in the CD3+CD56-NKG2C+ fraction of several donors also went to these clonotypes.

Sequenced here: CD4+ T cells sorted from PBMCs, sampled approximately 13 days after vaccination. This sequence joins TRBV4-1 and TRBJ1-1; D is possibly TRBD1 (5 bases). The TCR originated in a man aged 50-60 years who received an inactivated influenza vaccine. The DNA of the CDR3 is TGCGCCAGCAGCCAGGGACTGAGGCTTGAAGCTTTCTTT. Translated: CASSQGLRLEAFF.